The 6 T cell receptor beta chains given below trace back to one sample, sequenced in a study of PD-1 blockade in mismatch repair-deficient tumors. Assay used: immunoSEQ multiplex PCR; TCRdb lists only in-frame clones, some missing. The sample includes about 84,000 clones, roughly 80% seen only once; the top ten take just over 2.5%. The input for sequencing was peripheral blood, taken 12 weeks after starting pembrolizumab. The receptors derive from an adult with mismatch repair-deficient cancer.

The genes are TRBV18 and TRBJ1-2, with 11 bases matching TRBD1. Germline-derived CDR1 and CDR2 are KGHSH and LQKENI. Trimming removed 4 bases from V and 6 bases from J; junction bases left unmatched: 1. The CDR3 loop spans 13 amino acids. CDR3 nucleotides: TGTGCCAGCTCACAGGGACAGGGGGATGGCTACACCTTC. Protein: CASSQGQGDGYTF.

This clone was observed once. The rearrangement uses TRBV7-2 and TRBJ1-3; 7 nucleotides align to TRBD1. The length of the CDR3 is 19 residues. Trimming at V came to 2 bases and at J to 2 bases, leaving 15 bases not matched to a gene. Germline lookup yields CDR1 SGHTA and CDR2 FQGNSA. The CDR3 region is CASSLKVSGGGNAGNTIYF. The DNA for the CDR3 is TGTGCCAGCAGCTTAAAAGTTTCAGGGGGAGGTAATGCTGGAAACACCATATATTTT.

This clone was picked up one time. At one boundary the junction diverges from the germline segment, which might be a read error. This chain joins TRBV18 and TRBJ2-1, with no clear D. This CDR3 contains 14 residues. Per the germline V gene, CDR1 is KGHSH and CDR2 is LQKENI. The chain's CDR3 is CASSPSGSDNEQFF. CDR3 coding DNA: TGTGCCAGCTCACCGTCGGGCTCCGACAATGAGCAGTTCTTC. Complete variable domain (other parts from reference TRBV18 and TRBJ2-1): NAGVMQNPRHLVRRRGQEARLRCSPMKGHSHVYWYRQLPEEGLKFMVYLQKENIIDESGMPKERFSAEFPKEGPSILRIQQVVRGDSAAYFCASSPSGSDNEQFFGPGTRLTVL.

The chain combines TRBV21-1 with TRBJ2-2; TRBD1, as called in the table, went unchecked against the DNA. TRBV21-1 is classified as a pseudogene. This CDR3 spans 15 amino acids. CDR3 nucleotide sequence: TGTGCCAGCAGCAAAGCCCAGGGGGGAACCGGGGAGCTGTTTTTT. Protein: CASSKAQGGTGELFF.

This chain links TRBV6-1 with TRBJ2-2; D remains ambiguous. The CDR3 length is 14 residues. Germline values: CDR1 MNHNS, CDR2 SASEGT. V was clipped by 2 bases and J by 5 bases, with 9 bases between them. CDR3 DNA sequence: TGTGCCAGCAGTGAACCGGGCATAACCGGGGAGCTGTTTTTT. It yields the protein CASSEPGITGELFF.

V and J are TRBV7-3 and TRBJ2-1; D ambiguous. This CDR3 is 12 amino acids long. Trimming left V 6 bases short and J 7 bases short, with 10 bases between. Germline V CDR1 and CDR2: SGHTA, FQGTGA. The CDR3 DNA follows: TGTGCCAGCAGTACCTCCGGAAATGAGCAGTTCTTC. Translated: CASSTSGNEQFF.